Ten or more counts support the clone carrying this T cell receptor beta chain. As yet, its antigen is unknown. The data belong to a study of T-cell memory formation after mild COVID-19. Study background: Clusters were largely donor specific.

General observations from the study: Among contracting clones, CD4+ were mainly CM/EM and CD8+ enriched in EMRA.

Per the germline V gene, CDR1 is SGDLS and CDR2 is YYNGEE. Unmatched junction bases numbered 3, after V lost 0 bases and J lost 9 bases. CDR3 size: 13 residues. TCR alpha and TCR beta cDNA libraries carrying sample barcodes and UMIs were produced by 5'RACE using constant-segment primers. TCRdb re-called the 5' RACE reads with MiXCR, one entry per CDR3 protein. The table includes under 450,000 distinct CDR3 sequences, 20% to 30% detected once. Sequenced input: PBMCs or a T cell subset sorted from them (not recorded which). The clonotype was recovered from an adult woman who had mild COVID-19 (a few samples of this study predate the infection). Cell type and time point are not known. The rearrangement links TRBV9 to TRBJ2-1, with TRBD2 matching 7 bases. CDR3 residues: CASSVDAGVEQFF. The CDR3 bases are TGTGCCAGCAGCGTAGACGCGGGAGTTGAGCAGTTCTTC.